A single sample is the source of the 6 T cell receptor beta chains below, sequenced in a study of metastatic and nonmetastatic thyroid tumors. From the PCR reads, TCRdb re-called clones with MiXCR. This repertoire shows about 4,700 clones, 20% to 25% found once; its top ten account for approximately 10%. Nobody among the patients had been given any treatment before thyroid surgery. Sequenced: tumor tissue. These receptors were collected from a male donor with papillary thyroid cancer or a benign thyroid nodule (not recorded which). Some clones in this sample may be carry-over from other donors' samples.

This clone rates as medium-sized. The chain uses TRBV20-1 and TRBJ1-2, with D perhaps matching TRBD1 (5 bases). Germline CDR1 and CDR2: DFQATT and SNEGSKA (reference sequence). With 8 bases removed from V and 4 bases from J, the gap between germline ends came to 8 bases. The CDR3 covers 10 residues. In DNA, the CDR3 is TGCAGTTACGACAGCTATGGCTACACCTTC. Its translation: CSYDSYGYTF.

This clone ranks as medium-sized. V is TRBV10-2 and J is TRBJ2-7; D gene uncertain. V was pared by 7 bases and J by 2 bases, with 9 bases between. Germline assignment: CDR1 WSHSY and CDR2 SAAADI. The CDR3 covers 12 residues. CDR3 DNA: TGCGCCAGCACCCACAACACCTACGAGCAGTACTTC. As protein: CASTHNTYEQYF.

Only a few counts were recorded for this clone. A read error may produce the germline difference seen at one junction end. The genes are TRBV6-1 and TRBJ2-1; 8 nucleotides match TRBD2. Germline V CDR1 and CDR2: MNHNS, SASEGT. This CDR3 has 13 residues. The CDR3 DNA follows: TGTGCCAGCAGCAGTAGCGGGAAGGCTGAGCAATTCTTC. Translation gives CASSSSGKAEQFF.

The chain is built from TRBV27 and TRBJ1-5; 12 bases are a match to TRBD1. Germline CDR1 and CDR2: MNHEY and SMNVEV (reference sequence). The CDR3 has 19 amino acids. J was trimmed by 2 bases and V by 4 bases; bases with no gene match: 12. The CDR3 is CASSSPRDRGHYGNQPQHF. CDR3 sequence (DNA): TGTGCCAGCAGTTCCCCCCGGGACAGGGGGCATTATGGCAATCAGCCCCAGCATTTT.

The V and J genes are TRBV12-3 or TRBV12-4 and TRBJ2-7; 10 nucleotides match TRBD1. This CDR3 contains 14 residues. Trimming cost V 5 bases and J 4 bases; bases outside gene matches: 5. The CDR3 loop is CASSDGQGVYEQYF. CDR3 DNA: TGTGCCAGCAGTGACGGACAGGGGGTTTACGAGCAGTACTTC.

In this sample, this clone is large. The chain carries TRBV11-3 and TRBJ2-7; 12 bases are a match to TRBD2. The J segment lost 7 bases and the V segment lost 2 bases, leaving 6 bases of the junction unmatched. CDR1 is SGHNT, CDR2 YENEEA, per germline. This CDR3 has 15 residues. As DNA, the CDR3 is TGTGCCAGCAGCTTAAGACTAGCGGGAGTAGAAGAGCAGTACTTC. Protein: CASSLRLAGVEEQYF.